The TCR beta chain under discussion was sequenced for a study of neurological immune-mediated disorders. Regarding the study as a whole: A possible signature was seen in one related-CDR3 cluster, into which phylogenetic grouping placed the repertoires of 18 of 34 multiple sclerosis patients.

Per germline, CDR1 KGHSH and CDR2 LQKENI. The V and J ends lost 2 bases and 0 bases, in that order; junction bases with no gene match: 6. The CDR3 extends over 18 amino acids. This clonotype occurred many times. The antigen remains undetermined. TCRdb called the 5' RACE reads again in MiXCR, with one record for every CDR3 protein. The sample carries about 40,000 distinct CDR3 sequences, 2.5% recorded once. The sequencing sample was made of PBMCs. The gene calls are TRBV18 and TRBJ2-2, with 10 bases fitting TRBD2. The receptor's source is a man aged 50-60 years with multiple sclerosis. The CDR3 sequence: CASSPNPSGSANTGELFF. CDR3 bases: TGTGCCAGCTCACCAAATCCTAGCGGGAGCGCGAACACCGGGGAGCTGTTTTTT.